This T cell receptor beta chain was observed in a study of regulatory T cells in long-lasting Graves disease. Worth noting for this clonotype: The antigen is undetermined.

Study observations and caveats: Possibly, too few samples lowered accuracy.

V shed 2 bases, J shed 8 bases, and the junction held 8 bases outside the gene matches. Germline V gene lookup returns CDR1 MNHEY and CDR2 SMNVEV (reference sequence). The CDR3 consists of 15 residues. Researchers made TCR beta libraries by using iRepertoire HTBI primers and running Arm-PCR on CDR3 regions. TCRdb ran MiXCR on the multiplex PCR reads and lists one entry per CDR3 protein. This table holds 450,000 to 700,000 distinct CDR3 sequences, about 13% found once. Time point: newly diagnosed GD, antithyroid drugs for less than 3 months. PBMC RNA was the source of the TCR library. These data are also associated with another study on T cells in Graves' hyperthyroidism and ophthalmopathy. That report notes: The primer set for the first-round RT-PCR of the TCR CDR3 was HTBI.

The V gene is TRBV27, the J gene TRBJ2-1; 8 nucleotides match TRBD2. The sequencing used peripheral blood mononuclear cells (PBMCs), collected at new diagnosis, from a patient treated with antithyroid drugs. The receptor was derived from a man aged 30-40 years with Graves disease. The chain's CDR3 is CASSLAGGGFYEQFF. In nucleotides, the CDR3 is TGTGCCAGCAGTTTAGCGGGGGGCGGGTTCTATGAGCAGTTCTTC.